This is a list of T cell receptor beta chains from one sample in a study of metastatic and nonmetastatic thyroid tumors. From the PCR reads, TCRdb re-called clones with MiXCR. The table records 35,000 to 40,000 clones, 25% to 30% of them present only once. The sample taken for sequencing was blood. The receptors here all came from a male donor with papillary thyroid cancer or a benign thyroid nodule (not recorded which). Some clones in this sample may be carry-over from other donors' samples. The CDR3 runs from the conserved cysteine through the conserved F or W. The D gene is left open where the match is weak. Clone size, where shown, is once, few, many, or a class for clones that have expanded.

size	V	D	J	CDR3	DNA
NA	TRBV5-1	NA	TRBJ1-1	CASSLGGGESEAFF	TGCGCCAGCAGCTTGGGCGGGGGAGAGTCTGAAGCTTTCTTT
many	TRBV4-1	NA	TRBJ2-7	CASSRAGGSGSYEQYF	TGCGCCAGCAGCCGCGCCGGGGGTAGTGGTTCCTACGAGCAGTACTTC
few	TRBV6-4	NA	TRBJ1-3	CASRRRSGNTIYF	TGTGCCAGCAGAAGACGCTCTGGAAACACCATATATTTT
medium-sized	TRBV5-1	NA	TRBJ1-2	CASSLAIGDYGYTF	TGCGCCAGCAGCTTGGCGATAGGGGACTATGGCTACACCTTC
many	TRBV7-9	NA	TRBJ2-5	CASSLEVQGGETQYF	TGTGCCAGCAGCTTAGAGGTACAGGGTGGAGAGACCCAGTACTTC
NA	TRBV6-2/TRBV6-3	NA	TRBJ2-7	CASSYGVYEQYF	TGTGCCAGCAGTTACGGGGTTTACGAGCAGTACTTC
NA	TRBV7-9	NA	TRBJ1-1	CASSTINRNTEAFF	TGTGCCAGCAGCACCATCAACAGGAACACTGAAGCTTTCTTT
few	TRBV20-1	TRBD2	TRBJ2-1	CSALLAGPHNEQFF	TGCAGTGCGCTCCTAGCGGGTCCCCACAATGAGCAGTTCTTC
NA	TRBV19	NA	TRBJ1-4	CASSIVDNNEKLFF	TGTGCCAGTAGTATCGTGGACAATAATGAAAAACTGTTTTTT
NA	TRBV20-1	NA	TRBJ1-5	CSARETGRLYSNQPQHF	TGCAGTGCTAGAGAGACGGGACGGCTTTATAGCAATCAGCCCCAGCATTTT
few	TRBV7-4	TRBD1	TRBJ1-3	CASSPEDRVCGNTIYF	TGTGCCAGCAGCCCCGAAGACAGGGTTTGCGGAAACACCATATATTTT
NA	TRBV19	NA	TRBJ1-5	CVSSRDLQSTQHF	TGTGTCAGTAGCCGGGACCTCCAGAGCACCCAGCATTTT
few	TRBV19	TRBD2	TRBJ2-7	CASSIGDYYEQYF	TGTGCCAGTAGTATCGGGGACTACTACGAGCAGTACTTC
NA	TRBV10-3	TRBD2	TRBJ2-1	CAISKTSGSGNEQFF	TGTGCCATCAGTAAAACTAGCGGGAGCGGGAATGAGCAGTTCTTC
few	TRBV28	NA	TRBJ1-2	CASSLAAGYTF	TGTGCCAGCAGTCTGGCCGCGGGCTACACCTTC
many	TRBV4-3	NA	TRBJ2-7	CASSQIALVTEYRARYEQYF	TGCGCCAGCAGCCAAATCGCCCTAGTCACGGAGTATAGGGCCCGCTACGAGCAGTACTTC
NA	TRBV20-1	TRBD2	TRBJ2-1	CSAPRGSPYNEQFF	TGCAGTGCCCCGCGCGGGAGTCCCTACAATGAGCAGTTCTTC
NA	TRBV6-5	NA	TRBJ1-3	CASSYTQRGNTIYF	TGTGCCAGCAGTTATACACAGAGAGGAAACACCATATATTTT
NA	TRBV20-1	TRBD2	TRBJ2-5	CSAIGTSGIETQYF	TGCAGTGCAATCGGGACTAGCGGGATCGAGACCCAGTACTTC